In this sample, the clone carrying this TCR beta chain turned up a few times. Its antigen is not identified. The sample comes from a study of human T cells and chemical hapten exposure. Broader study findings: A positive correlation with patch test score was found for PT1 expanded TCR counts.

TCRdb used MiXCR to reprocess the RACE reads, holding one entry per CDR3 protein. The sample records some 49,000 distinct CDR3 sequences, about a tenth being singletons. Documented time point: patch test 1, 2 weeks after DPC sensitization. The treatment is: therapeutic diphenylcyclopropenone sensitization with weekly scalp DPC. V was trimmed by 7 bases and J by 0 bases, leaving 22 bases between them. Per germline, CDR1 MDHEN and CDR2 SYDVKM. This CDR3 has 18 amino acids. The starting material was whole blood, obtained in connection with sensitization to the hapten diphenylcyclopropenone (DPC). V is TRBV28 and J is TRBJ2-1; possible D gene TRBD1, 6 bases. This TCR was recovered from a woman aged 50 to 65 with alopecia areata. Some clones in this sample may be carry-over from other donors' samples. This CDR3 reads CASNSDKGGGLSYNEQFF. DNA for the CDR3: TGTGCCAGCAACTCCGACAAGGGTGGGGGCCTCTCCTACAATGAGCAGTTCTTC. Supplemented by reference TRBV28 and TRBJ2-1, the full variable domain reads DVKVTQSSRYLVKRTGEKVFLECVQDMDHENMFWYRQDPGLGLRLIYFSYDVKMKEKGDIPEGYSVSREKKERFSLILESASTNQTSMYLCASNSDKGGGLSYNEQFFGPGTRLTVL.